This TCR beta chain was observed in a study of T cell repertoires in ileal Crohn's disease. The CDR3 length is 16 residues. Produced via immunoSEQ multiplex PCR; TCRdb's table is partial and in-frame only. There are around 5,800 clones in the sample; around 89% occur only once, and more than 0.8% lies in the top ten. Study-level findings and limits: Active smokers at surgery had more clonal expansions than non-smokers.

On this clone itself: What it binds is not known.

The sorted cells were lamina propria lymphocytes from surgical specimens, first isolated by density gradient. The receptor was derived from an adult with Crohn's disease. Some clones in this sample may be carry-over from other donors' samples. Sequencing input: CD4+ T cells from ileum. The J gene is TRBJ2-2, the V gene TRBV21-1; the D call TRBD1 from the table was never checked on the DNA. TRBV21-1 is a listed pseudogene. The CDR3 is CASSIGPPGDTGELFF. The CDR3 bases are TGTGCCAGCAGTATTGGGCCCCCAGGGGACACCGGGGAGCTGTTTTTT.